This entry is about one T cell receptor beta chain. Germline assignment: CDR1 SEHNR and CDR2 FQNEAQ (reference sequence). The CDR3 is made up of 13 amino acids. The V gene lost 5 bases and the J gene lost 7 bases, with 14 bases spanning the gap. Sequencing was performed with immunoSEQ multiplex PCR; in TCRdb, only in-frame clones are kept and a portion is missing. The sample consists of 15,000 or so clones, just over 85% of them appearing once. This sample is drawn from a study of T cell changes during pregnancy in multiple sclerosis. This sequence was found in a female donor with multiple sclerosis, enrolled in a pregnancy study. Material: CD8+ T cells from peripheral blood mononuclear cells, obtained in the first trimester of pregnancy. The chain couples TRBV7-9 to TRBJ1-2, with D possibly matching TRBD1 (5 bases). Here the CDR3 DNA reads TGTGCCAGCAGCCAGGGCGGGGACCCTGGCTACACCTTC. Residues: CASSQGGDPGYTF.